The 24 T cell receptor beta chains below all came from one sample that was sequenced in a study of OX40 agonist ivuxolimab in advanced cancers. Generated by immunoSEQ multiplex PCR, the TCRdb table keeps only in-frame clones and is missing some. Of about 15,000 clones detected, 80% appear once; the ten largest clones hold about 14%. This sample comprised CD4+ or CD8+ T cells sorted from blood, obtained in a trial of the OX40 agonist ivuxolimab. Receptors originate from an adult with an advanced solid tumor such as melanoma, head and neck, liver or kidney cancer.

The chain uses TRBV19 and TRBJ2-7; 10 bases agree with TRBD2. Per germline, CDR1 LNHDA and CDR2 SQIVND (reference sequence). This CDR3 is built from 14 residues. Germline trimming cut 4 bases from V and 3 bases from J; bases unmatched to any gene: 3. DNA for the CDR3: TGTGCCAGTAGTACTAGCGGGAGTTACTACGAGCAGTACTTC. Its translation is CASSTSGSYYEQYF.

The chain links TRBV5-1 to TRBJ2-7, with a possible D match to TRBD1 (6 bases). Trimming stripped 0 bases from V and 5 bases from J, with 15 bases between. Per the germline V gene, CDR1 is SGHRS and CDR2 is YFSETQ. This CDR3 is 15 amino acids long. CDR3 sequence: CASSLDGGHLDEQYF. CDR3 in DNA: TGCGCCAGCAGCTTGGATGGGGGACACCTGGACGAGCAGTACTTC.

In this sample, this clone turned up a few times. A junction boundary mismatches the germline segment, possibly from a read error. V is TRBV6-1 and J is TRBJ2-1; D uncertain. The CDR3 loop spans 18 amino acids. The germline CDR1 and CDR2 sequences are MNHNS and SASEGT. CDR3 amino acids: CASSEAGLRTAQFNGQFF. The CDR3 DNA reads TGTGCCAGCAGTGAAGCAGGATTGCGAACAGCCCAATTTAATGGGCAGTTCTTC.

The genes are TRBV6-1 and TRBJ2-2; D call uncertain. The CDR3 totals 12 residues. The V gene lost 6 bases and the J gene lost 9 bases, with 11 bases spanning the gap. Per the germline V gene, CDR1 is MNHNS and CDR2 is SASEGT. CDR3 bases: TGTGCCAGCAGAGGTGGATCCCGGGAGCTGTTTTTT. Translated, it gives CASRGGSRELFF.

The chain employs TRBV7-6 and TRBJ1-3; perhaps TRBD1 as D (6 bases). CDR1 and CDR2 (germline): SGHVS, FNYEAQ. V was cut by 5 bases and J by 4 bases, with 18 bases left in between. The CDR3 runs 16 residues. The CDR3 region has the DNA TGTGCCAGCAGCAGCTTAACTCAGGACAGCGGAAACACCATATATTTT. Translating gives CASSSLTQDSGNTIYF.

The genes are TRBV7-9 and TRBJ2-3, with 8 bases lining up with TRBD1. In germline, CDR1 is SEHNR, CDR2 FQNEAQ (reference sequence). V shed 0 bases, J shed 6 bases, and the junction held 8 bases outside the gene matches. The CDR3 length is 16 residues. The CDR3 reads CASSLAAGGSEDTQYF. The CDR3 bases are TGTGCCAGCAGCTTAGCGGCAGGGGGCAGTGAGGATACGCAGTATTTT.

The rearrangement uses TRBV7-6 and TRBJ1-4; no definite D call. The germline V gene encodes CDR1 SGHVS and CDR2 FNYEAQ. This CDR3 region has 15 residues. V lost 1 base and J lost 7, with 13 bases in between. The CDR3 loop reads CASSLGGGLAEKLFF. In nucleotides, the CDR3 is TGTGCCAGCAGCTTAGGGGGTGGCCTAGCTGAAAAACTGTTTTTT.

The V gene is TRBV15, the J gene TRBJ1-6; D is unresolved. This CDR3 spans 15 amino acids. Germline loops: CDR1 LNHNV, CDR2 YYDKDF (reference sequence). V was shortened by 0 bases and J by 9 bases, with 12 bases between the two germline ends. DNA for the CDR3: TGTGCCACCAGCAGAGATCAAGGGAAGTTTTCACCCCTCCACTTT. Amino acids: CATSRDQGKFSPLHF.

This chain uses TRBV6-5 with TRBJ2-7; a weak D match, TRBD1 (6 bases). The V gene's germline CDR1 is MNHEY and CDR2 SVGAGI. The V end was cut by 2 bases, the J end by 2 bases, with 10 bases between. The length of the CDR3 is 14 residues. The CDR3 coding sequence is TGTGCCAGCAGTTACGTAGACAGGACCTACGAGCAGTACTTC. Its protein is CASSYVDRTYEQYF.

The chain is built from TRBV7-9 and TRBJ2-7, with D possibly matching TRBD1 (5 bases). This CDR3 contains 14 residues. V lost 4 bases, J lost 4 bases, and 14 bases lay in between. Germline V gene lookup returns CDR1 SEHNR and CDR2 FQNEAQ (reference sequence). CDR3 nucleotide sequence: TGTGCCAGCAGCTGGACAAACAGCCTTTACGAGCAGTACTTC. It is translated as CASSWTNSLYEQYF.

The V and J genes are TRBV6-6 and TRBJ1-5; a weak D match, TRBD1 (5 bases). The V end lost 6 bases, the J end lost 0 bases, and 15 bases lay between the germline ends. The CDR3 is made up of 16 amino acids. CDR1 MNHNY and CDR2 SVGAGI come from the germline V gene (reference sequence). CDR3 protein: CASSSTGGYSNQPQHF. The CDR3 DNA reads TGTGCCAGCAGCTCCACCGGGGGGTATAGCAATCAGCCCCAGCATTTT.

The chain carries TRBV6-1 and TRBJ2-7; a weak D match, TRBD1 (6 bases). With 1 base removed from V and 3 bases from J, the gap between germline ends came to 28 bases. CDR1 and CDR2 from the germline V gene are MNHNS and SASEGT. The CDR3 has 20 residues. CDR3: CASSEERQAVRIRLLYEQYF. The DNA for the CDR3 is TGTGCCAGCAGTGAAGAGCGACAGGCGGTCCGAATTCGACTACTCTACGAGCAGTACTTC.

V is TRBV9 and J is TRBJ2-7; TRBD2 matches at 11 bases. V shed 3 bases and J 6 bases; nucleotides not matched to a gene: 2. Germline V gene sequence: CDR1 SGDLS, CDR2 YYNGEE. There are 13 residues in the CDR3. The CDR3: CASSAGLAGEQYF. CDR3 coding DNA: TGTGCCAGCAGCGCAGGACTAGCGGGCGAGCAGTACTTC.

This chain links TRBV21-1 with TRBJ1-5. TRBV21-1 represents a pseudogene. The CDR3 is 23 amino acids. CDR3 coding DNA: TGTGCCAGCAGCAAAGGGAGCTTTAGGGAGGGCAGAATATCCAACAATAGCAATCAGCCCCAGCATTTT. This gives the protein CASSKGSFREGRISNNSNQPQHF.

J is TRBJ2-3 and V is TRBV7-6, with D hard to call. The CDR3 is made up of 12 amino acids. From germline, CDR1 is SGHVS and CDR2 FNYEAQ. V dropped 4 bases and J dropped 0 bases, with 2 bases sitting between them. The CDR3 is CASSSSTDTQYF. In nucleotides, the CDR3 is TGTGCCAGCAGCTCTAGCACAGATACGCAGTATTTT.

The chain employs TRBV7-9 and TRBJ2-1; TRBD1 matches at 7 bases. The CDR3 consists of 15 residues. Germline V CDR1 and CDR2: SEHNR, FQNEAQ (reference sequence). V trimming: 0 bases; J trimming: 5 bases; junction bases outside the gene matches: 4. In DNA, the CDR3 is TGTGCCAGCAGCTTAGCGGACAGGTTCCACAATGAGCAGTTCTTC. Protein product: CASSLADRFHNEQFF.

The rearrangement uses TRBV7-6 and TRBJ2-3; 11 bases line up with TRBD2. With V trimmed by 5 bases and J by 0 bases, 7 bases remained unmatched. The CDR3 contains 17 residues. Per germline, CDR1 SGHVS and CDR2 FNYEAQ. The CDR3 reads CASSTGLAGTSTDTQYF. The DNA for the CDR3 is TGTGCCAGCAGCACCGGACTAGCGGGCACTAGCACAGATACGCAGTATTTT. The full variable domain, in which reference TRBV7-6 and TRBJ2-3 provide the parts outside the CDR3, is GAGVSQSPRYKVTKRGQDVALRCDPISGHVSLYWYRQALGQGPEFLTYFNYEAQQDKSGLPNDRFSAERPEGSISTLTIQRTEQRDSAMYRCASSTGLAGTSTDTQYFGPGTRLTVL.

The rearrangement joins TRBV7-9 to TRBJ2-7; D is undetermined. The germline CDR1 and CDR2 sequences are SEHNR and FQNEAQ (reference sequence). The ends were cut back, 6 bases at V and 0 bases at J, with 9 bases in the middle. The CDR3 loop spans 13 amino acids. The CDR3, as DNA: TGTGCCAGCAGTTCCGAATTCTCCTACGAGCAGTACTTC. It encodes CASSSEFSYEQYF. Filled out from reference TRBV7-9 and TRBJ2-7, the complete variable domain reads DTGVSQNPRHKITKRGQNVTFRCDPISEHNRLYWYRQTLGQGPEFLTYFQNEAQLEKSRLLSDRFSAERPKGSFSTLEIQRTEQGDSAMYLCASSSEFSYEQYFGPGTRLTVT.

The rearrangement joins TRBV7-8 to TRBJ1-5; possible D gene TRBD1, 6 bases. The germline CDR1 and CDR2 sequences are SGHVS and FQNEAQ. This CDR3 has 15 amino acids. V was trimmed by 5 bases and J by 4 bases, leaving 15 bases between them. The CDR3, as DNA: TGTGCCAGCAGCACTGGGTGGGGGCAAAATCAGCCCCAGCATTTT. This gives the protein CASSTGWGQNQPQHF.

The CDR3: CASSLYFEGLGEQYF. The CDR3, as DNA: TGCGCCAGCAGCCTCTACTTTGAGGGACTGGGCGAGCAGTACTTC. The rearrangement uses TRBV4-1 and TRBJ2-5, with D tentatively TRBD2 (6 bases). The DNA matches TRBJ2-7 better at its end, which makes the J call doubtful. From germline, CDR1 is MGHRA and CDR2 YSYEKL. CDR3 size: 15 residues.

The chain has TRBV6-1 and TRBJ2-3; 7 nucleotides match TRBD2. The V segment lost 3 bases and the J segment 6 bases; nucleotides outside the gene matches: 9. The CDR3 runs 15 residues. Germline V gene data show CDR1 as MNHNS and CDR2 as SASEGT. For the CDR3, the DNA is TGTGCCAGCAGTGACTGGGGGAGGGTTGGTGATACGCAGTATTTT. Translated, it gives CASSDWGRVGDTQYF.

This rearrangement joins TRBV2 to TRBJ1-1; a possible D gene is TRBD1 (5 bases). V lost 4 bases and J 4 bases, leaving 10 bases between the germline ends. Germline CDR1 SNHLY, CDR2 FYNNEI. This CDR3 is 13 amino acids long. The CDR3 DNA reads as TGTGCCAGCAGTGTCTCCGGGGGCACTGAAGCTTTCTTT. Protein: CASSVSGGTEAFF.

The CDR3 DNA reads TGTGCCAGCAGTTGGAGTTCGGGAAAGACCCAGTACTTC. This gives the protein CASSWSSGKTQYF. This chain uses TRBV27 with TRBJ2-5; tentatively, D is TRBD2 (5 bases). Germline values: CDR1 MNHEY, CDR2 SMNVEV (reference sequence). The CDR3 consists of 13 residues. V lost 4 bases, J lost 6 bases, and 12 bases lay in between.

The chain uses TRBV9 and TRBJ1-2; 7 positions match TRBD1. This CDR3 contains 19 residues. Trimming removed 2 bases from V and 0 bases from J; junction bases left unmatched: 16. Looked up from germline, CDR1 is SGDLS and CDR2 is YYNGEE. CDR3 sequence (DNA): TGTGCCAGCAGCGTGGGGGGCGGGACAGCCTCGTGGGCTAACTATGGCTACACCTTC. The encoded protein is CASSVGGGTASWANYGYTF.